Listed here are 25 T cell receptor beta chains from one sample, sequenced in a study of T cell responses to AZD1222 COVID-19 vaccine. Only in-frame clones appear in the TCRdb table, and some are missing; sequencing was by immunoSEQ multiplex PCR. The profile shows over 150,000 clones, about 90% of them singletons. The material sequenced was peripheral blood, taken on day 0 of MenACWY control vaccination. Receptor source: an adult in good health.

The chain couples TRBV11-3 to TRBJ1-5; a weak D match, TRBD1 (5 bases). V was trimmed by 2 bases and J by 2 bases, leaving 7 bases between them. The CDR3 covers 14 residues. From germline, CDR1 is SGHNT and CDR2 YENEEA. CDR3 protein: CASSLRGGNQPQHF. For the CDR3, the DNA is TGTGCCAGCAGCTTACGAGGGGGCAATCAGCCCCAGCATTTT.

Worth noting for this clone: Other DNA sequences in the same sample also yield this CDR3. The chain couples TRBV24-1 to TRBJ2-1; 10 positions agree with TRBD2. Germline CDR1 is KGHDR and CDR2 is SFDVKD. CDR3 size: 16 residues. J lost 6 bases, V lost 3 bases, and 7 bases had no gene match. The CDR3 spells CATSDRASGSSNEQFF. CDR3 nucleotide sequence: TGTGCCACCAGTGATAGGGCTAGCGGGAGCTCCAATGAGCAGTTCTTC.

V gene TRBV29-1 combines with J gene TRBJ2-5; TRBD1 matches 11 bases. Trimming took 6 bases from V and 4 from J; bases not matched to a gene: 13. CDR3 size: 16 residues. Germline assignment: CDR1 SQVTM and CDR2 ANQGSEA. The CDR3 sequence: CSVTGTGGGGRETQYF. CDR3 DNA sequence: TGCAGCGTAACCGGGACAGGGGGTGGTGGTAGAGAGACCCAGTACTTC.

The chain couples TRBV5-1 to TRBJ2-7; 13 bases line up with TRBD2. V gave up 6 bases and J gave up 6 bases; unmatched junction bases: 12. Looked up from germline, CDR1 is SGHRS and CDR2 is YFSETQ. The CDR3 sequence is 16 residues long. CDR3 protein: CASTLLGLAGATEQYF. CDR3 DNA: TGCGCCAGCACGCTGCTAGGACTAGCGGGGGCTACCGAGCAGTACTTC.

V gene TRBV7-2 combines with J gene TRBJ1-5, with D maybe TRBD1 (5 bases). The CDR3 covers 16 residues. CDR1 is SGHTA and CDR2 is FQGNSA in the germline V gene. The V gene lost 5 bases and the J gene lost 2 bases, with 16 bases spanning the gap. Here the CDR3 reads CASSPWGVKGNQPQHF. In DNA, the CDR3 is TGTGCCAGCAGCCCCTGGGGGGTTAAGGGCAATCAGCCCCAGCATTTT.

The chain carries TRBV9 and TRBJ2-3; D is uncertain. Trimming cost V 0 bases and J 4 bases, with 6 bases left between them. Looked up from germline, CDR1 is SGDLS and CDR2 is YYNGEE. CDR3 length equals 13 residues. The CDR3 sequence is CASSVGFPDTQYF. CDR3 bases: TGTGCCAGCAGCGTAGGGTTTCCAGATACGCAGTATTTT. Filled out from reference TRBV9 and TRBJ2-3, the complete variable domain reads DSGVTQTPKHLITATGQRVTLRCSPRSGDLSVYWYQQSLDQGLQFLIQYYNGEERAKGNILERFSAQQFPDLHSELNLSSLELGDSALYFCASSVGFPDTQYFGPGTRLTVL.

The chain couples TRBV19 to TRBJ1-4, with D tentatively TRBD1 (5 bases). V was cut by 7 bases and J by 0 bases, with 21 bases left in between. In germline, CDR1 is LNHDA, CDR2 SQIVND (reference sequence). The CDR3 is 18 residues long. CDR3 sequence reads: CASKDRGVGGATNEKLFF. Here the CDR3 DNA reads TGTGCCAGTAAGGACCGGGGGGTTGGAGGTGCAACTAATGAAAAACTGTTTTTT.

The rearrangement uses TRBV2 and TRBJ2-7, with TRBD2 matching over 8 bases. CDR1 is SNHLY and CDR2 is FYNNEI in the germline V gene. V shed 2 bases, J shed 2 bases, and the junction held 2 bases outside the gene matches. CDR3 length equals 14 residues. For the CDR3, the DNA is TGTGCCAGCAGTGAACACGGGAGGGCCTACGAGCAGTACTTC. It codes for CASSEHGRAYEQYF.

The rearrangement joins TRBV9 to TRBJ2-3; D is undetermined. V shed 0 bases and J shed 2 bases, with 10 bases lying between them. The germline V gene has CDR1 SGDLS and CDR2 YYNGEE. The CDR3 is made up of 15 amino acids. The CDR3 protein is CASSVASPYTDTQYF. DNA of the CDR3: TGTGCCAGCAGCGTAGCGTCACCCTACACAGATACGCAGTATTTT.

The J gene is TRBJ1-5, the V gene TRBV20-1; TRBD1 aligns across 9 bases. The germline V gene has CDR1 DFQATT and CDR2 SNEGSKA (reference sequence). This CDR3 is built from 14 residues. After removal of 3 bases from V and 7 bases from J, the junction contained 7 bases not matched to a gene. For the CDR3, the DNA is TGCAGTGCTAGTCCGGGACAGGGAGTACAGCCCCAGCATTTT. Protein: CSASPGQGVQPQHF.

This chain joins TRBV2 and TRBJ2-2, with D possibly matching TRBD1 (6 bases). Per germline, CDR1 SNHLY and CDR2 FYNNEI. CDR3 length equals 17 residues. V was cut by 5 bases and J by 4 bases, with 20 bases left in between. The CDR3 sequence: CASSLRGTGQSTGELFF. CDR3 coding DNA: TGTGCCAGCAGTTTAAGGGGAACGGGACAAAGCACCGGGGAGCTGTTTTTT.

V usage is TRBV27 and J usage is TRBJ2-1, with D tentatively TRBD1 (6 bases). CDR1 and CDR2 (germline): MNHEY, SMNVEV (reference sequence). This CDR3 spans 14 amino acids. V lost 6 bases to trimming and J lost 3 bases, with 12 bases between them. CDR3 sequence: CASSPRDNYNEQFF. The CDR3 bases are TGTGCCAGCAGCCCTCGGGACAACTACAATGAGCAGTTCTTC.

The V call is TRBV7-9, the J call TRBJ1-5, with D possibly being TRBD1 (5 bases). The CDR3 extends over 15 amino acids. Trimming removed 2 bases at V and 6 bases at J, with 14 bases between. The V gene's germline CDR1 is SEHNR and CDR2 FQNEAQ (reference sequence). CDR3 protein: CASSLRQGEGQPQHF. CDR3 nucleotide sequence: TGTGCCAGCAGCTTACGGCAGGGAGAGGGTCAGCCCCAGCATTTT.

CDR3 sequence reads: CSVEEGGKTQYF. The CDR3 DNA sequence: TGCAGCGTTGAAGAGGGGGGGAAGACCCAGTACTTC. The chain carries TRBV29-1 and TRBJ2-5; 7 nucleotides align to TRBD2. The CDR3 is 12 residues long. CDR1 SQVTM and CDR2 ANQGSEA come from the germline V gene. V gave up 0 bases and J gave up 6 bases; unmatched junction bases: 1. Full variable domain (missing parts from reference TRBV29-1 and TRBJ2-5): SAVISQKPSRDICQRGTSLTIQCQVDSQVTMMFWYRQQPGQSLTLIATANQGSEATYESGFVIDKFPISRPNLTFSTLTVSNMSPEDSSIYLCSVEEGGKTQYFGPGTRLLVL.

The V gene is TRBV29-1, the J gene TRBJ1-1; the D gene is possibly TRBD1 (5 bases). This CDR3 region has 15 residues. Germline V CDR1 and CDR2: SQVTM, ANQGSEA. V lost 5 bases to trimming and J lost 6 bases, with 22 bases between them. The DNA for the CDR3 is TGCAGCGTTCCTAGACCCCAGGGACTGTTAGCTGAAGCTTTCTTT. Translated, it gives CSVPRPQGLLAEAFF. The full variable domain, with the rest looked up from reference TRBV29-1 and TRBJ1-1, is SAVISQKPSRDICQRGTSLTIQCQVDSQVTMMFWYRQQPGQSLTLIATANQGSEATYESGFVIDKFPISRPNLTFSTLTVSNMSPEDSSIYLCSVPRPQGLLAEAFFGQGTRLTVV.

The chain links TRBV18 to TRBJ2-1; no firm D call. The V end lost 6 bases, the J end lost 0 bases, and 15 bases lay between the germline ends. The CDR3 sequence is 16 residues long. Per the germline V gene, CDR1 is KGHSH and CDR2 is LQKENI. The CDR3 loop reads CASSLDPLSSYNEQFF. The CDR3 bases are TGTGCCAGCTCCCTGGACCCGTTAAGCTCCTACAATGAGCAGTTCTTC.

This chain uses TRBV10-3 with TRBJ1-1; D remains unclear. Germline CDR1 ENHRY, CDR2 SYGVKD. The CDR3 is 12 amino acids. The V and J ends lost 8 bases and 3 bases respectively, with 10 bases between them. CDR3 protein: CAISTLDTEAFF. The DNA for the CDR3 is TGTGCCATCTCAACGCTGGACACTGAAGCTTTCTTT.

The chain has TRBV5-5 and TRBJ1-4, with a possible D match to TRBD1 (6 bases). The germline gives CDR1 SGHKS, CDR2 YYEKEE (reference sequence). V was clipped by 2 bases and J by 3 bases, with 11 bases between them. This CDR3 region has 15 residues. CDR3 bases: TGTGCCAGCAGCTTTTCAGGGGCGGCTAATGAAAAACTGTTTTTT. Translated, it gives CASSFSGAANEKLFF.

The rearrangement joins TRBV5-1 to TRBJ2-7; D ambiguous. CDR1 and CDR2 from the germline V gene are SGHRS and YFSETQ. V was trimmed by 4 bases and J by 0 bases, leaving 11 bases between them. The CDR3 contains 14 residues. The DNA of the CDR3 is TGCGCCAGCAGCGCCCGGACGGTCTCCTACGAGCAGTACTTC. Translation gives CASSARTVSYEQYF.

V and J are TRBV4-2 and TRBJ2-5, with D possibly matching TRBD1 (6 bases). Deletions cut 4 bases from V and 3 bases from J, with 15 bases between. This CDR3 region has 15 residues. CDR1 and CDR2 from the germline V gene are LGHNA and YNFKEQ. The CDR3 nucleotides are TGTGCCAGCAGCCTCGAACAAGGGACAAAAGAGACCCAGTACTTC. As protein: CASSLEQGTKETQYF.

This chain uses TRBV18 with TRBJ1-2, with 7 bases lining up with TRBD1. The trim removed 5 bases at V and 0 bases at J, leaving 3 bases unmatched. CDR1 is KGHSH and CDR2 is LQKENI in the germline V gene. This CDR3 has 14 amino acids. CDR3 sequence (DNA): TGTGCCAGCTCAACGGACAGGCCTAACTATGGCTACACCTTC. Its protein is CASSTDRPNYGYTF.

The chain combines TRBV28 with TRBJ2-3, with 7 bases identical to TRBD2. V lost 10 bases, J lost 0 bases, and 7 bases stayed unmatched. Germline V gene lookup returns CDR1 MDHEN and CDR2 SYDVKM. This CDR3 has 14 residues. Here the CDR3 DNA reads TGTGCCATCGTGACTAGCAGAAGCACAGATACGCAGTATTTT. Translating it yields CAIVTSRSTDTQYF.

CDR3 DNA: TGTGCCAGTAGTATGGGCGCGGAAGAGACCCAGTACTTC. Amino acid sequence: CASSMGAEETQYF. The chain employs TRBV19 and TRBJ2-5; D is unclear. Trimming stripped 3 bases from V and 3 bases from J, with 8 bases between. Germline V CDR1 and CDR2: LNHDA, SQIVND (reference sequence). The CDR3 is 13 residues long.

Worth noting for this clone: The same CDR3 arises from other DNA sequences in this sample as well. The genes are TRBV18 and TRBJ2-3, with 10 bases matching TRBD2. The CDR3 contains 15 residues. Germline lookup yields CDR1 KGHSH and CDR2 LQKENI. Trimming removed 3 bases from V and 1 base from J; junction bases left unmatched: 1. The CDR3 sequence: CASSPGTSGTDTQYF. The CDR3 DNA reads as TGTGCCAGCTCACCCGGGACTAGCGGCACAGATACGCAGTATTTT.

This chain joins TRBV27 and TRBJ1-2; D is ambiguous. The V end was cut by 5 bases, the J end by 0 bases, with 7 bases between. CDR1 is MNHEY and CDR2 is SMNVEV in the germline V gene (reference sequence). This CDR3 is built from 13 residues. The CDR3 is CASSPRTNYGYTF. For the CDR3, the DNA is TGTGCCAGCAGTCCCCGGACTAACTATGGCTACACCTTC.